The 28 T cell receptor beta chains listed next were all sequenced from one sample in a study of cytomegalovirus exposure and HLA in healthy donors. PCR was performed using 60 Vbeta and 13 Jbeta primers. Only in-frame clones appear in the TCRdb table, and some are missing; sequencing was by immunoSEQ multiplex PCR. The sample includes more than 90,000 clones, 65% to 85% seen only once; the top ten take 1.5% to 2%. Material for sequencing was PBMCs. These receptors were obtained from a woman between 40 and 55 years old in good health and CMV-seronegative.

This clone was counted a few times. The V gene is TRBV5-1, the J gene TRBJ2-7; 7 nucleotides align to TRBD2. This CDR3 contains 13 residues. Germline V gives CDR1 SGHRS, CDR2 YFSETQ. Trimming took 4 bases from V and 4 from J; bases not matched to a gene: 5. CDR3 loop: CASSPSGGYEQYF. CDR3 DNA sequence: TGCGCCAGCAGCCCGTCGGGGGGATACGAGCAGTACTTC.

The rearrangement links TRBV19 to TRBJ2-5; a possible D gene is TRBD1 (5 bases). Near its end, the DNA agrees better with TRBJ2-7, so the J call may be wrong. Germline V gene lookup returns CDR1 LNHDA and CDR2 SQIVND (reference sequence). The CDR3 extends over 14 amino acids. In DNA, the CDR3 is TGTGCCAGTAGCATGGGGCAGGGTCCCTACGAGCAGTACTTC. Its translation is CASSMGQGPYEQYF.

The chain combines TRBV7-9 with TRBJ2-3; TRBD2 aligns across 11 bases. Germline V lookup: CDR1 SEHNR, CDR2 FQNEAQ (reference sequence). The CDR3 loop spans 16 amino acids. V was clipped by 2 bases and J by 0 bases; unmatched bases: 1. The CDR3 bases are TGTGCCAGCAGCTTACTAGCGGGAGGAAGCACAGATACGCAGTATTTT. Translation gives CASSLLAGGSTDTQYF.

This clone occurred a few times. The V call is TRBV28, the J call TRBJ1-4, with unresolved D. This CDR3 comprises 13 residues. V lost 2 bases to trimming and J lost 8 bases, with 9 bases between them. CDR1 is MDHEN, CDR2 SYDVKM, per germline. The CDR3 region has the DNA TGTGCCAGCAGTTTACCGGGTTGGGAAAAACTGTTTTTT. Its translation is CASSLPGWEKLFF.

The chain recombines TRBV30 with TRBJ1-2; TRBD1 matches 9 bases. The trim removed 0 bases at V and 7 bases at J, leaving 6 bases unmatched. Germline CDR1 GTSNPN, CDR2 SVGIG (reference sequence). CDR3 length: 14 residues. For the CDR3, the DNA is TGTGCCTGGAGTGTACAGGGGGCCTTGGTTGGCTACACCTTC. It encodes CAWSVQGALVGYTF.

This chain uses TRBV6-5 with TRBJ1-4; D remains unclear. The V end lost 2 bases, the J end lost 2 bases, and 6 bases lay between the germline ends. The CDR3 is made up of 14 amino acids. The germline CDR1 and CDR2 sequences are MNHEY and SVGAGI. CDR3 amino acids: CASSYGGTNEKLFF. CDR3 coding DNA: TGTGCCAGCAGTTACGGAGGGACTAATGAAAAACTGTTTTTT.

CDR3 amino acids: CASSGRPGTSGRRGLQETQYF. The CDR3 bases are TGCGCCAGCAGCGGGAGGCCCGGGACTAGCGGGAGGCGGGGTCTACAAGAGACCCAGTACTTC. V and J are TRBV5-1 and TRBJ2-5; TRBD2 matches 15 bases. The trim removed 4 bases at V and 2 bases at J, leaving 18 bases unmatched. This CDR3 comprises 21 residues. The V gene's germline CDR1 is SGHRS and CDR2 YFSETQ. Looking up the rest from reference TRBV5-1 and TRBJ2-5 gives the full variable domain: KAGVTQTPRYLIKTRGQQVTLSCSPISGHRSVSWYQQTPGQGLQFLFEYFSETQRNKGNFPGRFSGRQFSNSRSEMNVSTLELGDSALYLCASSGRPGTSGRRGLQETQYFGPGTRLLVL.

This clone was seen more than once but under ten times. This rearrangement joins TRBV2 to TRBJ2-5, with TRBD2 as a possible D gene (5 bases). Between the trimmed V and J ends, which lost 2 bases and 4 bases, there was a span of 11 bases. CDR1 and CDR2 (germline): SNHLY, FYNNEI. The CDR3 runs to 14 residues. CDR3 in DNA: TGTGCCAGCAGTGAAAAGGGTCGGGGAGAGACCCAGTACTTC. Protein: CASSEKGRGETQYF.

The rearrangement links TRBV4-3 to TRBJ2-7; the match to TRBD1 covers 9 bases. Germline assignment: CDR1 LGHNA and CDR2 YSLEER. J gave up 2 bases and V 1 base, and 0 bases lay outside the gene matches. The CDR3 runs to 14 residues. CDR3 nucleotides: TGCGCCAGCAGCCAAGGACAGGGGGCCTACGAGCAGTACTTC. It specifies CASSQGQGAYEQYF.

V gene TRBV11-2 combines with J gene TRBJ2-7; 8 bases are shared with TRBD2. V lost 4 bases and J lost 2; bases outside the gene matches: 4. The CDR3 length is 14 residues. The V gene's germline CDR1 is SGHAT and CDR2 FQNNGV. The CDR3 DNA reads TGTGCCAGCAGCTCCCCCGGGAGGGCCTACGAGCAGTACTTC. It yields the protein CASSSPGRAYEQYF.

This clone was counted once. The V and J genes are TRBV2 and TRBJ2-3, with 9 bases lining up with TRBD2. This CDR3 has 16 residues. Germline assignment: CDR1 SNHLY and CDR2 FYNNEI. Trimming at V came to 6 bases and at J to 4 bases, leaving 11 bases not matched to a gene. Written as DNA, the CDR3 is TGTGCCAGCAGCCCCTTGGTAGCGGGAGTGGCAGATACGCAGTATTTT. This gives the protein CASSPLVAGVADTQYF.

The chain combines TRBV6-1 with TRBJ2-7, with 8 bases fitting TRBD1. The V and J ends lost 6 bases and 1 base, in that order; junction bases with no gene match: 5. The length of the CDR3 is 14 residues. CDR1 is MNHNS, CDR2 SASEGT, per germline. The CDR3: CASSETGESYEQYF. The DNA of the CDR3 is TGTGCCAGCAGCGAGACAGGGGAGTCCTACGAGCAGTACTTC.

This clone was picked up a small number of times. As DNA, the CDR3 is TGCAGCGCTCTCCCCGGGTCGACGAACACTGAAGCTTTCTTT. It translates to CSALPGSTNTEAFF. The chain carries TRBV29-1 and TRBJ1-1; D uncertain. The germline V and J ends were trimmed by 7 bases and 1 base, with 16 bases remaining between them. CDR3 length: 14 amino acids. Germline loops: CDR1 SQVTM, CDR2 ANQGSEA.

The chain combines TRBV7-3 with TRBJ2-1; 9 bases fit TRBD2. Per the germline V gene, CDR1 is SGHTA and CDR2 is FQGTGA. This CDR3 has 16 amino acids. Losses at the gene ends were 0 bases for V and 0 bases for J; bases not matched to a gene: 0. The CDR3 loop reads CASSLTSGGSYNEQFF. The CDR3 DNA sequence: TGTGCCAGCAGCTTAACTAGCGGGGGCTCCTACAATGAGCAGTTCTTC.

Turning to this clone: The germline gene is not matched at one end of the junction; a read error may be the cause. This chain joins TRBV6-5 and TRBJ1-4; 11 positions match TRBD1. The CDR3 is 14 residues long. Germline CDR1 and CDR2: MNHEY and SVGAGI. CDR3 in amino acids: CATKTGTGGEKAFW. The CDR3 coding sequence is TGTGCCACCAAAACCGGGACAGGGGGTGAAAAGGCCTTTTGG.

This clone was seen only a few times. The identical CDR3 is also encoded by other nucleotide sequences in the sample. The J gene is TRBJ2-5, the V gene TRBV30; tentatively, D is TRBD2 (6 bases). The CDR3 is made up of 13 amino acids. CDR1 is GTSNPN, CDR2 SVGIG, per germline (reference sequence). Deletions cut 0 bases from V and 1 base from J, with 6 bases between. This CDR3 reads CAWSVGGQETQYF. DNA for the CDR3: TGTGCCTGGAGTGTGGGGGGCCAAGAGACCCAGTACTTC.

V usage is TRBV19 and J usage is TRBJ2-7, with a tentative D call TRBD2 (7 bases). The better agreement between TRBJ2-1 and the DNA end casts doubt on the J call. CDR3 length equals 17 residues. Germline V gene lookup returns CDR1 LNHDA and CDR2 SQIVND (reference sequence). CDR3 residues: CASSLERGAASYNEQFF. The CDR3 DNA follows: TGTGCCAGTAGTCTCGAACGGGGGGCCGCCTCCTACAATGAGCAGTTCTTC.

The chain joins TRBV6-1 to TRBJ2-7, with D possibly being TRBD2 (6 bases). V was pared by 6 bases and J by 2 bases, with 11 bases between. This CDR3 is built from 13 residues. Germline V gives CDR1 MNHNS, CDR2 SASEGT. The CDR3 region has the DNA TGTGCCAGCAGGGAGTCGGGGGCCTACGAGCAGTACTTC. Encoded protein: CASRESGAYEQYF.

The chain couples TRBV6-5 to TRBJ1-3; 7 positions match TRBD1. CDR1 is MNHEY and CDR2 is SVGAGI in the germline V gene. The CDR3 sequence is 15 residues long. After removal of 5 bases from V and 0 bases from J, the junction contained 4 bases not matched to a gene. The CDR3, as DNA: TGTGCCAGCAGTAGTTGGGACAGCTCTGGAAACACCATATATTTT. It codes for CASSSWDSSGNTIYF.

This sequence joins TRBV15 and TRBJ2-7, with D possibly being TRBD2 (7 bases). The CDR3 runs 18 residues. In germline, CDR1 is LNHNV, CDR2 YYDKDF (reference sequence). Trimming stripped 4 bases from V and 1 base from J, with 23 bases between. Here the CDR3 DNA reads TGTGCCACCAGCACGGGTCTGTTAGGCGGGGGCGGGTCCTACGAGCAGTACTTC. Translating it yields CATSTGLLGGGGSYEQYF.

V and J are TRBV28 and TRBJ2-7; 10 positions match TRBD2. CDR3 length equals 13 residues. V gave up 6 bases and J gave up 4 bases; unmatched junction bases: 3. Germline V gene data show CDR1 as MDHEN and CDR2 as SYDVKM. The CDR3 spells CASRSGRVYEQYF. For the CDR3, the DNA is TGTGCCAGCAGAAGCGGGAGGGTTTACGAGCAGTACTTC.

The genes are TRBV7-2 and TRBJ2-1, with TRBD2 as a possible D gene (5 bases). V lost 7 bases to trimming and J lost 3 bases, with 13 bases between them. There are 14 residues in the CDR3. Germline loops: CDR1 SGHTA, CDR2 FQGNSA. The CDR3 coding sequence is TGTGCCAGCATGAGGTGGGGAGACTACAATGAGCAGTTCTTC. It yields the protein CASMRWGDYNEQFF.

The chain is built from TRBV5-8 and TRBJ2-5, with D maybe TRBD1 (7 bases). CDR1 SGHTS and CDR2 YDEGEE come from the germline V gene. The V end lost 5 bases, the J end lost 5 bases, and 19 bases lay between the germline ends. CDR3 length equals 15 residues. CDR3: CASRSGGRMGETQYF. The CDR3 coding sequence is TGTGCCAGCAGATCAGGGGGGAGAATGGGGGAGACCCAGTACTTC. Together with reference TRBV5-8 and TRBJ2-5, the CDR3 gives the full variable domain: EAGVTQSPTHLIKTRGQQATLRCSPISGHTSVYWYQQALGLGLQFLLWYDEGEERNRGNFPPRFSGRQFPNYSSELNVNALELEDSALYLCASRSGGRMGETQYFGPGTRLLVL.

The chain recombines TRBV4-1 with TRBJ2-7; TRBD1 agrees at 10 bases. CDR3 length: 16 amino acids. V shed 5 bases, J shed 1 base, and the junction held 8 bases outside the gene matches. Germline V lookup: CDR1 MGHRA, CDR2 YSYEKL. CDR3 sequence: CASSIPGTGVSYEQYF. CDR3 coding DNA: TGCGCCAGCAGCATTCCCGGGACAGGGGTTTCCTACGAGCAGTACTTC.

Details on this clone: A junction boundary mismatches the germline segment, possibly from a read error. The chain recombines TRBV7-9 with TRBJ2-7, with a possible D match to TRBD1 (6 bases). This CDR3 is built from 14 residues. Germline values: CDR1 SEHNR, CDR2 FQNEAQ (reference sequence). CDR3 bases: TGTTCCAGCAGCTTAGAAGGACAGATCTACGAGCAGTACTTC. This sequence encodes CSSSLEGQIYEQYF.

In this sample, this clone turned up a few times. The rearrangement links TRBV5-8 to TRBJ2-3, with TRBD2 identical over 13 bases. The CDR3 is 16 amino acids. CDR1 and CDR2 from the germline V gene are SGHTS and YDEGEE. The trim removed 3 bases at V and 5 bases at J, leaving 6 bases unmatched. The CDR3 DNA reads TGTGCCAGCAGCTCCTTGACTAGCGGGGGGCGAGATACGCAGTATTTT. Its protein product is CASSSLTSGGRDTQYF.

This chain links TRBV19 with TRBJ2-1, with TRBD2 matching over 7 bases. Germline trimming cut 9 bases from V and 0 bases from J; bases unmatched to any gene: 8. The CDR3 totals 15 residues. Germline lookup yields CDR1 LNHDA and CDR2 SQIVND (reference sequence). The CDR3 DNA is TGTGCCAGCCGAAGCGGGGAACGCTCCTACAATGAGCAGTTCTTC. As protein: CASRSGERSYNEQFF.

The V call is TRBV11-3, the J call TRBJ2-2, with no clear D. CDR1 and CDR2 from the germline V gene are SGHNT and YENEEA. Trimming cost V 1 base and J 6 bases, with 6 bases left between them. This CDR3 spans 13 amino acids. The CDR3 loop reads CASSLVASGELFF. In nucleotides, the CDR3 is TGTGCCAGCAGCTTAGTAGCTTCCGGGGAGCTGTTTTTT.